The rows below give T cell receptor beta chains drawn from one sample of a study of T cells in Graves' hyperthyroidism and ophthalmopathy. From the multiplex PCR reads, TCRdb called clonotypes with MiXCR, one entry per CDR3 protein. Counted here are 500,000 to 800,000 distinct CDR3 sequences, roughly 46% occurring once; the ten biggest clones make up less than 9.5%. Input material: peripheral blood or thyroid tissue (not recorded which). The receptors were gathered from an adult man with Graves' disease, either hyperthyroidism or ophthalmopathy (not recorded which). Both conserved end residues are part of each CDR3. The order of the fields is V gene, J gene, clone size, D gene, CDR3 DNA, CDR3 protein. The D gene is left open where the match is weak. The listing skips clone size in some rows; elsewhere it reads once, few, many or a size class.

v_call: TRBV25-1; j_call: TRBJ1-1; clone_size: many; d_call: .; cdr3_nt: TGTGCCAGCACCCGAGCACCCGGCACTGAAGCTTTCTTT; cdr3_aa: CASTRAPGTEAFF
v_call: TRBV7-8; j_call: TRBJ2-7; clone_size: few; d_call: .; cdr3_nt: TGTGCCAGCAGCTTAACATCCGAGATTAAAACCGAGCAGTACTTC; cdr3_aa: CASSLTSEIKTEQYF
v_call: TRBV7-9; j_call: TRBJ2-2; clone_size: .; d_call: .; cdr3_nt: TGTGCCAGCAGCCTCCCTAGCGGGGAGCTGTTTTTT; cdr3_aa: CASSLPSGELFF
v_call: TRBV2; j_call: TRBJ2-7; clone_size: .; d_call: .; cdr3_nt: TGTGCCAGCAGTGAGTCTGACTATCGATCCTACGAGCAGTACTTC; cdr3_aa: CASSESDYRSYEQYF
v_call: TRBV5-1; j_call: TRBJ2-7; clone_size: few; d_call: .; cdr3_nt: TGCGCCAGCAGCCCGAACCCGGACAGACCCTACGAGCAGTACTTC; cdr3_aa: CASSPNPDRPYEQYF
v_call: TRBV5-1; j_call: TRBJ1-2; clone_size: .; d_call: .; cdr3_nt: TGCGCCAGCAGCTGGGCTAGCGGGACGGTCTACTATGGCTACACCTTC; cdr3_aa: CASSWASGTVYYGYTF
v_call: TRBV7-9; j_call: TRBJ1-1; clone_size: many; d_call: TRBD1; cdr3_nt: TGTGCCAGCAGCTTAATCGGACAGGGAGCTGAAGCTTTCTTT; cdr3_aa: CASSLIGQGAEAFF
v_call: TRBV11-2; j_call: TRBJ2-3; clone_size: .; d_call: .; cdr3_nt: TGTGCCAGCAGCTATACTAGCACAGATACGCAGTATTTT; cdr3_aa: CASSYTSTDTQYF
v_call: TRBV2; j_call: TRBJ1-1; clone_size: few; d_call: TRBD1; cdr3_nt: TGTGCCAGCAGCCTCGGACAGGATATGAACACTGAAGCTTTCTTT; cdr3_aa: CASSLGQDMNTEAFF
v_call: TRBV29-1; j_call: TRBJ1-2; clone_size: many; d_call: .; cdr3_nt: TGCAGCGTTGGGCCAGGGACCTATGGCTACACCTTC; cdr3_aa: CSVGPGTYGYTF
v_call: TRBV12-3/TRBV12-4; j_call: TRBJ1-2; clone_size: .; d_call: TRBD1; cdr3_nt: TGTGCCAGCAGGGAGGACAGGGGAGTTGGTAGCTATGGCTACACCTTC; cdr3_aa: CASREDRGVGSYGYTF
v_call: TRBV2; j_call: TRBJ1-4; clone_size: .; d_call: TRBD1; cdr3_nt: TGTGCCAGCAAGGGTACCGGACAGGGGGACCTAAAACTGTTTTTT; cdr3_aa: CASKGTGQGDLKLFF
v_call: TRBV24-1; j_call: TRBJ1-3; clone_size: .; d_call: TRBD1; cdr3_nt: TGTGCCACCAGTGATGGCCGACAGGGTGGGGAAGACACCATATATTTT; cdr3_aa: CATSDGRQGGEDTIYF
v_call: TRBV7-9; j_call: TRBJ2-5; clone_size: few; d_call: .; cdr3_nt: TGTGCCAGCAGCGAACCTAGCGATTGGTACCAAGAGACCCAGTACTTC; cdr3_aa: CASSEPSDWYQETQYF
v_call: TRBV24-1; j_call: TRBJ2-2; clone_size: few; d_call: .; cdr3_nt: TGTGCCACCAGTGAAACCGGGACATCGCCATACCTGAACACCGGGGAGCTGTTTTTT; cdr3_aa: CATSETGTSPYLNTGELFF
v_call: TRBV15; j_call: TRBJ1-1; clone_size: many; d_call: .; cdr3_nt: TGTGCCACCAGCAGAGATTTGGGTGTACCTGAAGCTTTCTTT; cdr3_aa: CATSRDLGVPEAFF
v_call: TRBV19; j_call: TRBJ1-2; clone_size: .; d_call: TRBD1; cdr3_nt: TGTGCCAGTAGTATACAAGGGGGCGTCGGGACAGGGCAAGGCTACACCTTC; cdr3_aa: CASSIQGGVGTGQGYTF
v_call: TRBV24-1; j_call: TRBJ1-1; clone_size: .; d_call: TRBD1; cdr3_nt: TGTGCCACCAGTGAGACGGGGACAGGGAAAGCTTTCTTT; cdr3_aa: CATSETGTGKAFF
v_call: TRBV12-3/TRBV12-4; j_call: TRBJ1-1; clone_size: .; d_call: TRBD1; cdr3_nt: TGTGCCAGCAGTCAAACCCTAGACAGGGGTTTT; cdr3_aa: CASSQTLDRGF
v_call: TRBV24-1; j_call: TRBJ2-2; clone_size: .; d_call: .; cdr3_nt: TGTGCCACCAGTGACCCCACAGTTTACACCGGGGAGCTGTTTTTT; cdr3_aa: CATSDPTVYTGELFF
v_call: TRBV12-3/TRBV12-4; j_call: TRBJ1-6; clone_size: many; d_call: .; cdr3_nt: TGTGCCAGCAGTTTGGGGGGATGGAATAATTCACCCCTCCACTTT; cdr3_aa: CASSLGGWNNSPLHF
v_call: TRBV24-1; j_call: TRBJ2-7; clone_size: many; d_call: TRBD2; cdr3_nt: TGTGCCACCAGTCCGGGCGGGGGTCGCAAGGACGAGCAGTACTTC; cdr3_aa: CATSPGGGRKDEQYF
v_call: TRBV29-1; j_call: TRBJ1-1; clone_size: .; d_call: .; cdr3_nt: TGCAGCGTTGCAGGGGAGGGGGCTGAAGCTTTCTTT; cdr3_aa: CSVAGEGAEAFF
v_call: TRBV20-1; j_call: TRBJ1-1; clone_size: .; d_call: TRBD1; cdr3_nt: TGCAGTGCTAGAGATCGGGGGACAGGCACTGAAGCTTTCTTT; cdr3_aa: CSARDRGTGTEAFF
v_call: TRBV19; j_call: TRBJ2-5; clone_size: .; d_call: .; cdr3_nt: TGTGCCACAAACCCCGCAGTCGGATCGGAGACCCAGTACTTC; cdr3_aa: CATNPAVGSETQYF
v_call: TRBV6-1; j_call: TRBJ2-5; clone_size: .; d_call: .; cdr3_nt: TGTGCCAGCCTAGGACAGGGAGGGGAGACCCAGTACTTC; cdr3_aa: CASLGQGGETQYF
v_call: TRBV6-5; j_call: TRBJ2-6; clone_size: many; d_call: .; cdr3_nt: TGTGCCAGCAGTTGGGGACGGCACTCCTCTGGGGCCAACGTCCTGACTTTC; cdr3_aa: CASSWGRHSSGANVLTF
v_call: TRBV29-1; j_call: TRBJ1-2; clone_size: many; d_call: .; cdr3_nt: TGCAGCGTTGAAGGAACCGGGACGGAGGGCTACACCTTC; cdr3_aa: CSVEGTGTEGYTF
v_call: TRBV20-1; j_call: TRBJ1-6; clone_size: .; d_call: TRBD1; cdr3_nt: TGCAGTGCTAGAGGGACAGGGGAATCCGGTAATTCACCCCTCCACTTT; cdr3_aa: CSARGTGESGNSPLHF
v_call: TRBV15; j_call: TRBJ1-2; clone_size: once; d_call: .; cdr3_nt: TGTGCCACCAGCAGAGACCGGACAGCCTATGGCTACACCTTC; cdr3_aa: CATSRDRTAYGYTF
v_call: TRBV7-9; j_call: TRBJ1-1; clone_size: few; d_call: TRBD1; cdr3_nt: TGTGCCAGCAGCCCTGGACAGGCGGCTGAAGCTTTCTTT; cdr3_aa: CASSPGQAAEAFF
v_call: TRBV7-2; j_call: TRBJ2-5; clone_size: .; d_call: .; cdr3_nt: TGTGCCAGCAGCGTAGGGTCCCTCCACGAGACCCAGTACTTC; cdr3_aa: CASSVGSLHETQYF
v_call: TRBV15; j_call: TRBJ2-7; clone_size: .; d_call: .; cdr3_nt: TGTGCCACCAGCAGTGAACAGGTTGGCTCCTACGAGCAGTACTTC; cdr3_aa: CATSSEQVGSYEQYF
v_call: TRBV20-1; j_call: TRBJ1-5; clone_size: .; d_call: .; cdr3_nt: TGCAGTGTCAGGGTGGGCTATCAGCCCCAGCATTTT; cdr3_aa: CSVRVGYQPQHF
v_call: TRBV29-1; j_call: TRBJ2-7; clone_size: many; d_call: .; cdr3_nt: TGCAGCGTTCGAGGGACCTACGAGCAGTACTTC; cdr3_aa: CSVRGTYEQYF
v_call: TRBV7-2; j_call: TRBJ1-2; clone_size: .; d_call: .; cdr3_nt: TGTGCCAGCAGCTTCAGGATCGGGGGGCGTTGGGGCTACACCTTC; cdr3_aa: CASSFRIGGRWGYTF
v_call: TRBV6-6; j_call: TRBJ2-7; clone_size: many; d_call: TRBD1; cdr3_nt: TGTGCCAGCAGTTTTGACAGGGTATCCTACGAGCAGTACTTC; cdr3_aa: CASSFDRVSYEQYF
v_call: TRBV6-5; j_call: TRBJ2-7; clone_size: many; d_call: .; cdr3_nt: TGTGCCAGCAGTGAAATGGGGACCTACGAGCAGTACTTC; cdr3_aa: CASSEMGTYEQYF
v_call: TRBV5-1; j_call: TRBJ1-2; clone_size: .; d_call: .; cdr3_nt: TGCGCCAGCAGCTTGAGTACCCCAACCTCCAGGACAGACTATGGCTACACCTTC; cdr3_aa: CASSLSTPTSRTDYGYTF
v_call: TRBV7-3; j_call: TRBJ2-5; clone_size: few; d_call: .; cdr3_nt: TGTGCCAGCAGCTTCGTACAGGCCGGGACCCAGTACTTC; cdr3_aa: CASSFVQAGTQYF
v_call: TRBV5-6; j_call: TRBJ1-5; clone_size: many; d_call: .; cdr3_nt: TGTGCCAGCAGCTTGAACCCGAGCAATCAGCCCCAGCATTTT; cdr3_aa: CASSLNPSNQPQHF
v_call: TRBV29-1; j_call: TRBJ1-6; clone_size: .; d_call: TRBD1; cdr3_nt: TGCAGCAGTTTTGACAGGGGGCGTCCGGATTCACCCCTCCACTTT; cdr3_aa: CSSFDRGRPDSPLHF
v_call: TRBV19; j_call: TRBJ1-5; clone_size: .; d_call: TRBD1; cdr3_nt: TGTGCCAGTAGCATTGAGGGGACAGGGGGTTATCAGCCCCAGCATTTT; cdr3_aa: CASSIEGTGGYQPQHF
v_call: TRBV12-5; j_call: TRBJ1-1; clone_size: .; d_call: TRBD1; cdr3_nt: TGTGCTAGTGGTTTGGTACAGGGGGCCACTGAAGCTTTCTTT; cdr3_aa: CASGLVQGATEAFF
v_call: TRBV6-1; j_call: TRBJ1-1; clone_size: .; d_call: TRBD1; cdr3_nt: TGTGCCAGCAGTGCAACAGGGGCGTACACTGAAGCTTTCTTT; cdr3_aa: CASSATGAYTEAFF
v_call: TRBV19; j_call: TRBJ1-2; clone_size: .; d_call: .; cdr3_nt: TGTGCCAGTAGTGGGGAATCCGCTAACTATGGCTACACCTTC; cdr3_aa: CASSGESANYGYTF
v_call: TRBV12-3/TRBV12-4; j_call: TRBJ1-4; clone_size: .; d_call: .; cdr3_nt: TGTGCCAGCAGTTTACTAAAGGGGGGTAGTACTGAAAAACTGTTTTTT; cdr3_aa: CASSLLKGGSTEKLFF
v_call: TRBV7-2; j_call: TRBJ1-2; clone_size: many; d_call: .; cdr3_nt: TGTGCCAGCAGCTCAACAGCGAACTATGGCTACACCTTC; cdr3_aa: CASSSTANYGYTF
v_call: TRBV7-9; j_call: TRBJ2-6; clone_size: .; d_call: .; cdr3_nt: TGTGCCAGCAGCTTCGCAGGGCTGCTGATCTCTGGGGCCAACGTCCTGACTTTC; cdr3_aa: CASSFAGLLISGANVLTF
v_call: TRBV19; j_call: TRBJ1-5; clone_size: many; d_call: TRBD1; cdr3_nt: TGTGCCAGTAGCCGGACAGGGAGAGATCAGCCCCAGCATTTT; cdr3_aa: CASSRTGRDQPQHF
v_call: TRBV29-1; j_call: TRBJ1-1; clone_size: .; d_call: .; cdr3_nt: TGCAGCGTTGACACGGTGGGGACTGAAGCTTTCTTT; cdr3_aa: CSVDTVGTEAFF